The 2 T cell receptor beta chains in this list originate from one sample, sequenced in a study of shared clonotypes between healthy human individuals. The method was immunoSEQ multiplex PCR; TCRdb's version includes in-frame clones alone and lacks a portion of them. The sample records approximately 940,000 clones, roughly 72% being singletons. The sequencing sample was made of memory CD4+ T cells sorted from blood. Subset of the sample: CD45RA-negative fraction. These receptors originate from a man younger than 35 in good health.

This clone was counted a single time. This chain connects TRBV11-3 to TRBJ1-1; D perhaps matches TRBD1 (5 bases). The germline V gene has CDR1 SGHNT and CDR2 YENEEA. Trimming stripped 5 bases from V and 6 bases from J, with 7 bases between. This CDR3 region has 11 residues. CDR3 nucleotides: TGTGCCAGCAGCAGGACACCTGAAGCTTTCTTT. It specifies CASSRTPEAFF.

The rearrangement uses TRBV29-1 and TRBJ1-2; D is perhaps TRBD1 (5 bases). Germline CDR1 SQVTM, CDR2 ANQGSEA. V lost 6 bases and J lost 4, with 18 bases in between. There are 14 residues in the CDR3. CDR3 sequence reads: CSVAWGGAVYGYTF. The CDR3 DNA is TGCAGCGTGGCTTGGGGCGGTGCGGTCTATGGCTACACCTTC.